The 25 T cell receptor beta chains listed next were all sequenced from one sample in a study of response to subunit inactivated influenza vaccine. Each CDR3 protein is one row after TCRdb ran MiXCR on the RT-PCR reads. The sample includes roughly 570,000 distinct CDR3 sequences, 10% to 15% seen only once; the top ten take less than 15%. The sequencing used PBMCs from blood, collected about 6 weeks after vaccination. These receptors originate from a man aged 50-59 years who received an inactivated influenza vaccine.

The chain is built from TRBV7-8 and TRBJ2-3; D is undetermined. CDR1 and CDR2 (germline): SGHVS, FQNEAQ. The CDR3 has 8 residues. The CDR3 is CPAGAQYF. CDR3 DNA: TGTCCCGCCGGAGCACAGTATTTT.

V and J are TRBV20-1 and TRBJ2-1; tentatively, D is TRBD2 (5 bases). CDR1 and CDR2 from the germline V gene are DFQATT and SNEGSKA (reference sequence). The CDR3 has 12 residues. V lost 6 bases and J 6 bases, leaving 12 bases between the germline ends. CDR3 sequence reads: CSAKSRGNEQFF. CDR3 DNA sequence: TGCAGTGCAAAATCTCGGGGCAATGAGCAGTTCTTC.

This clonotype was found a few times. J is TRBJ2-3 and V is TRBV20-1; possible D gene TRBD2, 7 bases. The CDR3 extends over 16 amino acids. Trimming left V 4 bases short and J 0 bases short, with 17 bases between. CDR1 and CDR2 from the germline V gene are DFQATT and SNEGSKA (reference sequence). CDR3 sequence reads: CSANNRGGASTDTQYF. DNA for the CDR3: TGCAGTGCTAATAACCGTGGGGGGGCCAGCACAGATACGCAGTATTTT.

The chain links TRBV5-4 to TRBJ2-3, with TRBD1 identical over 9 bases. The germline CDR1 and CDR2 sequences are SGHNT and YYREEE (reference sequence). The CDR3 has 17 amino acids. The junction had 9 bases not matched to a gene; V was cut back by 0 bases and J by 4 bases. The CDR3 coding sequence is TGTGCCAGCAGCTTGGCGACAGGGGGATTTTCAGCAGATACGCAGTATTTT. Translated: CASSLATGGFSADTQYF.

This chain connects TRBV20-1 to TRBJ2-3, with a possible D match to TRBD1 (5 bases). Deletions cut 0 bases from V and 3 bases from J, with 10 bases between. This CDR3 contains 14 residues. Germline CDR1 reads DFQATT; CDR2 reads SNEGSKA (reference sequence). The CDR3: CSARDLAGTDTQYF. CDR3 sequence (DNA): TGCAGTGCTAGAGATCTGGCAGGGACAGATACGCAGTATTTT.

There are a few counts of this clonotype. This chain joins TRBV5-1 and TRBJ2-5, with D maybe TRBD1 (6 bases). V was trimmed by 1 base and J by 2 bases, leaving 12 bases between them. CDR1 is SGHRS and CDR2 is YFSETQ in the germline V gene. The CDR3 extends over 15 amino acids. CDR3 loop: CASSLSGQIQETQYF. DNA of the CDR3: TGCGCCAGCAGCTTGTCAGGACAGATACAAGAGACCCAGTACTTC. The full variable domain, rest sourced from reference TRBV5-1 and TRBJ2-5, is KAGVTQTPRYLIKTRGQQVTLSCSPISGHRSVSWYQQTPGQGLQFLFEYFSETQRNKGNFPGRFSGRQFSNSRSEMNVSTLELGDSALYLCASSLSGQIQETQYFGPGTRLLVL.

This clonotype was counted many times. The chain has TRBV6-1 and TRBJ1-1; tentative D call: TRBD1 (5 bases). The CDR3 loop spans 15 amino acids. Germline CDR1 reads MNHNS; CDR2 reads SASEGT. V dropped 6 bases and J dropped 0 bases, with 14 bases sitting between them. CDR3 amino acids: CASRAPGHLNTEAFF. In DNA, the CDR3 is TGTGCCAGCAGAGCGCCCGGACACTTGAACACTGAAGCTTTCTTT.

This rearrangement joins TRBV28 to TRBJ2-7; D is uncertain. V was pared by 10 bases and J by 2 bases, with 15 bases between. Germline assignment: CDR1 MDHEN and CDR2 SYDVKM. This CDR3 has 13 residues. As DNA, the CDR3 is TGTGCCACCATGGACGCCATGGCCTACGAGCAGTACTTC. Amino acid sequence: CATMDAMAYEQYF.

This clonotype was detected only a few times. This rearrangement joins TRBV14 to TRBJ2-1; 9 nucleotides agree with TRBD2. The CDR3 contains 16 residues. With 1 base clipped from V and 5 bases from J, the junction kept 6 bases outside the gene matches. Germline V gene data show CDR1 as SGHDN and CDR2 as FVKESK. CDR3 residues: CASSQAFSGGNNEQFF. The CDR3, as DNA: TGTGCCAGCAGCCAAGCGTTTAGCGGGGGAAACAATGAGCAGTTCTTC.

Only a few counts were recorded for this clonotype. The CDR3 protein is CASSLGRNQETQYF. The CDR3 DNA follows: TGTGCCAGCAGCTTGGGCCGGAACCAAGAGACCCAGTACTTC. The chain carries TRBV7-9 and TRBJ2-5; D uncertain. In germline, CDR1 is SEHNR, CDR2 FQNEAQ (reference sequence). CDR3 length: 14 residues. With 3 bases removed from V and 0 bases from J, the gap between germline ends came to 8 bases.

In the case of this clonotype: This may stem from a read error, because a much larger clone lies one nucleotide away. For the CDR3, the DNA is TGTGCCAGCAGGGGACAGGCGCTTAAGAGCACTGAAGCTTTCTTT. Its protein product is CASRGQALKSTEAFF. The chain employs TRBV12-3 or TRBV12-4 and TRBJ1-1, with 8 bases matching TRBD1. Trimming at V came to 6 bases and at J to 4 bases, leaving 10 bases not matched to a gene. There are 15 residues in the CDR3.

The rearrangement joins TRBV10-1 to TRBJ2-1; D unclear. Germline values: CDR1 WNHNN, CDR2 SYGVQD (reference sequence). Deletions cut 4 bases from V and 4 bases from J, with 5 bases between. This CDR3 comprises 12 residues. The CDR3 here is CASSATYNEQFF. The CDR3 DNA sequence: TGCGCCAGCAGTGCGACGTACAATGAGCAGTTCTTC.

V is TRBV3-1 and J is TRBJ2-1, with D possibly being TRBD1 (7 bases). The CDR3 runs to 15 residues. CDR1 LGHDT and CDR2 YNNKEL come from the germline V gene (reference sequence). V was cut by 0 bases and J by 3 bases, with 9 bases left in between. CDR3: CASSQDQGGYNEQFF. In nucleotides, the CDR3 is TGTGCCAGCAGCCAAGATCAGGGGGGCTACAATGAGCAGTTCTTC.

J is TRBJ2-1 and V is TRBV11-2; TRBD2 might be the D (5 bases). Between the trimmed V and J ends, which lost 10 bases and 6 bases, there was a span of 16 bases. Germline V gene lookup returns CDR1 SGHAT and CDR2 FQNNGV. The CDR3 consists of 13 residues. The CDR3 loop is CATGNVAFNEQFF. The CDR3 DNA sequence: TGTGCCACGGGAAACGTAGCCTTCAATGAGCAGTTCTTC.

This clonotype was observed a handful of times. The V gene is TRBV10-3, the J gene TRBJ2-3, with 9 positions matching TRBD1. V lost 6 bases and J lost 5; bases outside the gene matches: 6. The CDR3 extends over 14 amino acids. Germline loops: CDR1 ENHRY, CDR2 SYGVKD. The chain's CDR3 is CAISPGQGVDTQYF. CDR3 coding DNA: TGTGCCATCAGCCCGGGACAGGGCGTAGATACGCAGTATTTT.

This clonotype was found a few times. This rearrangement joins TRBV29-1 to TRBJ2-7; a possible D gene is TRBD1 (5 bases). This CDR3 is 13 amino acids long. The V end was cut by 4 bases, the J end by 3 bases, with 13 bases between. In germline, CDR1 is SQVTM, CDR2 ANQGSEA. For the CDR3, the DNA is TGCAGCGTTGGAACAGGTCCCGTCTACGAGCAGTACTTC. Amino acid sequence: CSVGTGPVYEQYF.

This clonotype appeared a few times. The chain couples TRBV5-1 to TRBJ1-6; D perhaps matches TRBD1 (5 bases). The CDR3 is 15 amino acids. In germline, CDR1 is SGHRS, CDR2 YFSETQ. Deletions cut 0 bases from V and 9 bases from J, with 13 bases between. The CDR3 DNA is TGCGCCAGCAGCTTGGATGGGCAGGGACCTTCACCCCTCCACTTT. Its protein is CASSLDGQGPSPLHF.

The V gene is TRBV28, the J gene TRBJ2-5; the D gene could be TRBD1 or TRBD2 (5 bases each). The germline V and J ends were trimmed by 6 bases and 3 bases, with 14 bases remaining between them. The V gene's germline CDR1 is MDHEN and CDR2 SYDVKM. This CDR3 is 14 amino acids long. The CDR3 DNA follows: TGTGCCAGCAGCCGCATCGGGACGGAAGAGACCCAGTACTTC. Translation: CASSRIGTEETQYF.

This clonotype appeared a few times. The gene calls are TRBV7-9 and TRBJ2-7, with 7 bases that match TRBD2. With 5 bases clipped from V and 6 bases from J, the junction kept 10 bases outside the gene matches. Germline CDR1 reads SEHNR; CDR2 reads FQNEAQ (reference sequence). The CDR3 is 14 residues long. The CDR3 reads CASSPSGPLREQYF. CDR3 DNA sequence: TGTGCCAGCAGCCCTAGCGGTCCCCTACGCGAGCAGTACTTC.

This chain connects TRBV7-9 to TRBJ2-1, with 8 positions matching TRBD1. Losses at the gene ends were 2 bases for V and 4 bases for J; bases not matched to a gene: 10. The germline V gene encodes CDR1 SEHNR and CDR2 FQNEAQ (reference sequence). CDR3 size: 17 residues. The DNA of the CDR3 is TGTGCCAGCAGCTTATCGTTCGGACAGGGCCAGTACAATGAGCAGTTCTTC. Its translation is CASSLSFGQGQYNEQFF.

This clonotype has a handful of counts. The V gene is TRBV12-3 or TRBV12-4, the J gene TRBJ2-2; D remains unclear. V gave up 6 bases and J gave up 5 bases, with 16 bases separating them. This CDR3 is built from 15 residues. The CDR3 here is CASRPHVLATGELFF. The CDR3 region has the DNA TGTGCCAGCAGGCCCCATGTCCTGGCGACCGGGGAGCTGTTTTTT.

The J gene is TRBJ2-5, the V gene TRBV9; 10 bases fit TRBD2. The CDR3 covers 13 residues. The germline gives CDR1 SGDLS, CDR2 YYNGEE. Trimming at V came to 4 bases and at J to 5 bases, leaving 2 bases not matched to a gene. CDR3 region: CASSLGLAETQYF. CDR3 DNA sequence: TGTGCCAGCAGCCTGGGACTAGCGGAGACCCAGTACTTC.

Only a few counts were recorded for this clonotype. The genes are TRBV7-9 and TRBJ2-7; unclear D gene. CDR1 SEHNR and CDR2 FQNEAQ come from the germline V gene (reference sequence). The CDR3 runs to 15 residues. Trimming took off 1 base at V and 5 bases at J, with 15 bases between the two ends. The DNA of the CDR3 is TGTGCCAGCAGCTTAGAAGGGTTGAAAATTCACGAGCAGTACTTC. Amino acids: CASSLEGLKIHEQYF.

Only a few counts were recorded for this clonotype. The rearrangement links TRBV11-2 to TRBJ1-1; TRBD1 might be the D (5 bases). The length of the CDR3 is 14 residues. Per germline, CDR1 SGHAT and CDR2 FQNNGV. The V end lost 1 base, the J end lost 4 bases, and 10 bases lay between the germline ends. The CDR3 DNA reads as TGTGCCAGCAGCTTAGTGGAGAGGGGCACTGAAGCTTTCTTT. The encoded protein is CASSLVERGTEAFF. The full variable domain, with the rest looked up from reference TRBV11-2 and TRBJ1-1, is EAGVAQSPRYKIIEKRQSVAFWCNPISGHATLYWYQQILGQGPKLLIQFQNNGVVDDSQLPKDRFSAERLKGVDSTLKIQPAKLEDSAVYLCASSLVERGTEAFFGQGTRLTVV.

This clonotype has at least ten counts. V usage is TRBV6-1 and J usage is TRBJ1-1, with D maybe TRBD1 (5 bases). This CDR3 comprises 15 residues. The V gene lost 6 bases and the J gene lost 4 bases, with 18 bases spanning the gap. Germline CDR1 MNHNS, CDR2 SASEGT. CDR3 sequence reads: CASRTPKGTGTEAFF. The CDR3 nucleotides are TGTGCCAGCAGGACCCCGAAGGGGACCGGCACTGAAGCTTTCTTT.